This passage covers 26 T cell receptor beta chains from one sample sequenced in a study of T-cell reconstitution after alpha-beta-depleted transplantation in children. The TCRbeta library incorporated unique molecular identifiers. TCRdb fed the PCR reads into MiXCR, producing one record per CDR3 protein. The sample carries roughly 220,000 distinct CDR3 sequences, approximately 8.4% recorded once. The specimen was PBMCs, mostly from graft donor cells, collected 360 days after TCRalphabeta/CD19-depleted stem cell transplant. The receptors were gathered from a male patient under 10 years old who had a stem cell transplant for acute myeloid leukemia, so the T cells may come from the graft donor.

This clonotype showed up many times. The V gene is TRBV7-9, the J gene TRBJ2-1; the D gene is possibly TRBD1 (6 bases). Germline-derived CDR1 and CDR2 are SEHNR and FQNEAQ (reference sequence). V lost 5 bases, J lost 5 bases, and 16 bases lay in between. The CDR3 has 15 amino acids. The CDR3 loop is CASSPRDTSDNEQFF. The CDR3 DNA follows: TGTGCCAGCAGCCCCCGGGACACCTCTGACAATGAGCAGTTCTTC.

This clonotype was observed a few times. The CDR3 here is CASSLEGTGGTQYV. The CDR3 DNA is TGTGCCAGCAGCTTAGAGGGGACAGGGGGCACGCAGTACGTC. The genes are TRBV7-8 and TRBJ2-7, with 12 nucleotides matching TRBD1. With 1 base clipped from V and 9 bases from J, the junction kept 4 bases outside the gene matches. This CDR3 has 14 amino acids. The germline V gene encodes CDR1 SGHVS and CDR2 FQNEAQ.

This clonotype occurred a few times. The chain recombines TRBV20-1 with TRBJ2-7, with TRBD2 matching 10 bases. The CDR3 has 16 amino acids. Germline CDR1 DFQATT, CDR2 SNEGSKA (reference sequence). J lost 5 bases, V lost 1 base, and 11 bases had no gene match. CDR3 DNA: TGCAGTGCTAGAGCTCATCCTCGACTAGCGGGCGACGAGCAGTACTTC. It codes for CSARAHPRLAGDEQYF.

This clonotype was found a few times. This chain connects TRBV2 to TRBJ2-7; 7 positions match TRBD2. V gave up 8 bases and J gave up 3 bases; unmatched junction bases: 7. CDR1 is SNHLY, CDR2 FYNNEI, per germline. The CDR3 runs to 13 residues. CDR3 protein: CASVVGGGYEQYF. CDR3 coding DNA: TGTGCCAGCGTCGTAGGCGGGGGCTACGAGCAGTACTTC.

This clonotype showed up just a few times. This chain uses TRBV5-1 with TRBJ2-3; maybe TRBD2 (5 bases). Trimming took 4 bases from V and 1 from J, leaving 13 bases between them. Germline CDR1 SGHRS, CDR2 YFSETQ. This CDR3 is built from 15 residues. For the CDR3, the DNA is TGCGCCAGCAGCCCAGCGGCTCCCCGCACAGATACGCAGTATTTT. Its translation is CASSPAAPRTDTQYF. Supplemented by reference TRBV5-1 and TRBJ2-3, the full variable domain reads KAGVTQTPRYLIKTRGQQVTLSCSPISGHRSVSWYQQTPGQGLQFLFEYFSETQRNKGNFPGRFSGRQFSNSRSEMNVSTLELGDSALYLCASSPAAPRTDTQYFGPGTRLTVL.

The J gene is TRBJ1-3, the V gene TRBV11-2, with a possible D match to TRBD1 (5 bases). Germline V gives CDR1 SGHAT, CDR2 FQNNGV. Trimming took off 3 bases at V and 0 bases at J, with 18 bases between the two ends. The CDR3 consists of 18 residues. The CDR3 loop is CASSFGSGHLSSGNTIYF. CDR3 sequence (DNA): TGTGCCAGCAGCTTCGGTAGTGGACACCTGAGCTCTGGAAACACCATATATTTT.

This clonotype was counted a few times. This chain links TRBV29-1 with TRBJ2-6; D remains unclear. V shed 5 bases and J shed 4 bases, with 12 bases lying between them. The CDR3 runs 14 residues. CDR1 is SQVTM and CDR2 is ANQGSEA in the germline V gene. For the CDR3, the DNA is TGCAGCGTTCGAGCCGGCCCAGGGGCCAACGTCCTGACTTTC. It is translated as CSVRAGPGANVLTF.

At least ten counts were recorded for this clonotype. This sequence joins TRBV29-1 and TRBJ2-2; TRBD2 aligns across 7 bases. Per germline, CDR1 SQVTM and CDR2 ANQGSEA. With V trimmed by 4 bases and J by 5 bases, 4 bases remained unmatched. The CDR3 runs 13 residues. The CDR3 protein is CSVAREGTGELFF. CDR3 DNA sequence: TGCAGCGTTGCTAGGGAGGGTACCGGGGAGCTGTTTTTT.

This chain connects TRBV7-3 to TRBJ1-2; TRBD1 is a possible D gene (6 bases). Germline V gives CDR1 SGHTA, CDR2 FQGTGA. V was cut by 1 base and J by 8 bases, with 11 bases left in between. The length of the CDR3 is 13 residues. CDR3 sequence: CASSLRWGAGYTF. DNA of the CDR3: TGTGCCAGCAGCTTAAGATGGGGGGCCGGCTACACCTTC.

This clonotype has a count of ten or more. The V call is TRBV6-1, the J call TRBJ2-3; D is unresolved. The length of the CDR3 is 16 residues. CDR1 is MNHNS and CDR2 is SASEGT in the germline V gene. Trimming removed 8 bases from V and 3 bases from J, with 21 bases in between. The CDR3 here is CASGRSPNSQTDTQYF. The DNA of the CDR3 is TGTGCCAGCGGCCGGAGTCCGAATAGCCAGACAGATACGCAGTATTTT.

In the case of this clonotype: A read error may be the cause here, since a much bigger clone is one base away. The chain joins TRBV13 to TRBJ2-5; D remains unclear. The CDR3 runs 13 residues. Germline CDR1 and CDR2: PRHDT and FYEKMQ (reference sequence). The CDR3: CASGFRYQETQYF. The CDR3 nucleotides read TGTGCCAGCGGCTTTCGGTACCAAGAGACCCAGTACTTC.

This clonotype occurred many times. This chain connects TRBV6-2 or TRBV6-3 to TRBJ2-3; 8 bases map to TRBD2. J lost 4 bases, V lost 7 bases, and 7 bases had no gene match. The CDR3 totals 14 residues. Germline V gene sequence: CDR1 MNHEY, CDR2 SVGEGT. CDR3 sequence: CASTLVAGSDTQYF. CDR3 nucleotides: TGTGCCAGCACCCTAGTAGCGGGGTCAGATACGCAGTATTTT.

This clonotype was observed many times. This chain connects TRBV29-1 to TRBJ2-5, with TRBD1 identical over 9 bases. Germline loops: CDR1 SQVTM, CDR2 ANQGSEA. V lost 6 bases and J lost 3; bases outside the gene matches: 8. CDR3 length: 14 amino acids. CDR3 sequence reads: CSVRGGTGKETQYF. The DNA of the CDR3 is TGCAGCGTCCGAGGGGGGACAGGGAAAGAGACCCAGTACTTC.

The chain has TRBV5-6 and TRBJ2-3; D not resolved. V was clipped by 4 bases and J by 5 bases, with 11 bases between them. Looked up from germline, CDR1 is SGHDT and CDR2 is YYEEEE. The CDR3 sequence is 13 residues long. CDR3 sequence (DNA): TGTGCCAGCAGCCCGCCCGGTCAAGATACGCAGTATTTT. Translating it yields CASSPPGQDTQYF.

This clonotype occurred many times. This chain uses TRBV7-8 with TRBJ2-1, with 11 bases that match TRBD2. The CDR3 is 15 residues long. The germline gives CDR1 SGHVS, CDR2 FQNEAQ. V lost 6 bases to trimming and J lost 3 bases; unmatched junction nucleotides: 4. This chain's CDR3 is CASRPGTSGYNEQFF. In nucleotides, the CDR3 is TGTGCCAGCAGACCCGGGACTAGCGGCTACAATGAGCAGTTCTTC.

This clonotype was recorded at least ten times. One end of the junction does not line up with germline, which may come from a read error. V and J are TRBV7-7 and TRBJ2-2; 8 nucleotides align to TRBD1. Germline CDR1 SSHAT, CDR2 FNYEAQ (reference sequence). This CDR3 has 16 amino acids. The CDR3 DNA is TGTGCTAGCAGCAACGACAGGGGAACGAACACCGGGGAGCTGTTTTTT. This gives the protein CASSNDRGTNTGELFF.

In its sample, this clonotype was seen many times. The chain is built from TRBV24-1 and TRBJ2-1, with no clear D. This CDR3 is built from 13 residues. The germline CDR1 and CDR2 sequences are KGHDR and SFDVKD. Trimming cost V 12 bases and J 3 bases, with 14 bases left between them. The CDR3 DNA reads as TGTGCCGCGGATCCCAGGTTCTACAATGAGCAGTTCTTC. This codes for CAADPRFYNEQFF.

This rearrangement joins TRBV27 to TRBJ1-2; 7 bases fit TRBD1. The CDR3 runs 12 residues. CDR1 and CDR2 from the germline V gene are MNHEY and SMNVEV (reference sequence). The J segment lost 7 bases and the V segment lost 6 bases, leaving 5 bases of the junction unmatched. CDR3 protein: CASSPTGSGYTF. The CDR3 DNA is TGTGCCAGCAGCCCGACAGGGTCTGGCTACACCTTC.

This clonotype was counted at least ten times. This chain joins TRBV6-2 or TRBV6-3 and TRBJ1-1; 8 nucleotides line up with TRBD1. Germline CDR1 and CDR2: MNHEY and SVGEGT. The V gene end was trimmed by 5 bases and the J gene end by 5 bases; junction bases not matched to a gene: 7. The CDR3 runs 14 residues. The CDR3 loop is CASSQTGERTEAFF. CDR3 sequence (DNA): TGTGCCAGCAGTCAGACAGGGGAGAGGACTGAAGCTTTCTTT.

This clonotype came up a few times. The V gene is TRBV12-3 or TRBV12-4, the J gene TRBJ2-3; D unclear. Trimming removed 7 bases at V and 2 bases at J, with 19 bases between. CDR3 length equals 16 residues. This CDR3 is CASTTLHPRVTDTQYF. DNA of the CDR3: TGTGCCAGCACTACCCTCCACCCTCGAGTCACAGATACGCAGTATTTT.

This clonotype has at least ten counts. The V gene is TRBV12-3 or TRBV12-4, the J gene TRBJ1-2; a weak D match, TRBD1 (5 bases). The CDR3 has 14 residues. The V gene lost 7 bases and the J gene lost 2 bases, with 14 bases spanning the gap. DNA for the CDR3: TGTGCCAGCACCCCGACAGTTCCCAACTATGGCTACACCTTC. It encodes CASTPTVPNYGYTF.

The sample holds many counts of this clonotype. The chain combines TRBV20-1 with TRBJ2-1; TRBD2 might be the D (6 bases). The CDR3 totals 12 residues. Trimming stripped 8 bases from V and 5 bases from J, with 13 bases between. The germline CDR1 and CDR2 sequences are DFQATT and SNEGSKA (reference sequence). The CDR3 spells CSLGGGNNEQFF. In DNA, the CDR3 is TGCAGTCTGGGGGGAGGTAACAATGAGCAGTTCTTC.

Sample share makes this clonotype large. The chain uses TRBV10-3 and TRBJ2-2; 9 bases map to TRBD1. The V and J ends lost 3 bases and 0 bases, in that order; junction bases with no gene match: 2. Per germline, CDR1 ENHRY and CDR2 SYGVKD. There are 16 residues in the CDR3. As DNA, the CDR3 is TGTGCCATCAGTGATGGACAGGGGCCGAACACCGGGGAGCTGTTTTTT. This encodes CAISDGQGPNTGELFF.

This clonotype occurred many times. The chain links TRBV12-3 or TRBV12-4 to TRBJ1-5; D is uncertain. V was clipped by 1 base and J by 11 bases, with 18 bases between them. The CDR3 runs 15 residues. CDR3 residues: CASSLERHSVSAQHF. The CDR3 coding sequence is TGTGCCAGCAGTTTAGAACGACATAGCGTGTCAGCCCAGCATTTT.

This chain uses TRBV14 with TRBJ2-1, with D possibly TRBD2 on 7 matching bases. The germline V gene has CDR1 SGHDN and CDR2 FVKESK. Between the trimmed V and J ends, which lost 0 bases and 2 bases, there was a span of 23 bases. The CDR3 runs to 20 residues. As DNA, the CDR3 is TGTGCCAGCAGCCAAGATCGGTGGAAGACGAGGGGGGGACCCTACAATGAGCAGTTCTTC. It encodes CASSQDRWKTRGGPYNEQFF.

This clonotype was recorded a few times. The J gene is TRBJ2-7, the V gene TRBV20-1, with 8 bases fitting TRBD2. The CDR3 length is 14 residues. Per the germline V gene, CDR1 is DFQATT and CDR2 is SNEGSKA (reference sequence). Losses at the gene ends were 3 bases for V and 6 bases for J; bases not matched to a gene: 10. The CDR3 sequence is CSASPSGSVVEQYF. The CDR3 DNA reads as TGCAGTGCTAGTCCCAGCGGGAGTGTAGTCGAGCAGTACTTC.